This T cell receptor (beta chain) was identified in a study of CD8 T cells in ankylosing spondylitis. Quantitative molecular-barcoded 5'-RACE generated the TCR beta libraries. TCRdb re-called the 5' RACE reads through MiXCR, storing one row per CDR3 protein. Altogether some 250,000 distinct CDR3 sequences are present, 9.5% to 12% being singletons, with the ten largest covering under 8%. This clonotype has a handful of counts. The antigen remains undetermined. Study-level results: Certain motif variants had earlier appeared in reactive arthritis synovial fluid and blood. Reports say disease-linked clones showed up significantly more in matched ankylosing spondylitis synovial fluid. Peripheral blood held disease-linked clones only at relatively low frequency, and these were CD8+.

The CDR3 runs 14 residues. The V gene's germline CDR1 is SGHRS and CDR2 YFSETQ. Trimming removed 0 bases from V and 6 bases from J; junction bases left unmatched: 5. The sample consisted of blood, either unsorted or a sorted T cell fraction (not recorded which). The TCR was taken from a male donor with ankylosing spondylitis or in good health (not recorded which). V usage is TRBV5-1 and J usage is TRBJ2-7; TRBD1 matches 8 bases. CDR3 region: CASSLGGQGREQYF. CDR3 nucleotide sequence: TGCGCCAGCAGCTTGGGCGGACAGGGCCGCGAGCAGTACTTC. Full variable domain (remainder filled in from reference TRBV5-1 and TRBJ2-7): KAGVTQTPRYLIKTRGQQVTLSCSPISGHRSVSWYQQTPGQGLQFLFEYFSETQRNKGNFPGRFSGRQFSNSRSEMNVSTLELGDSALYLCASSLGGQGREQYFGPGTRLTVT.